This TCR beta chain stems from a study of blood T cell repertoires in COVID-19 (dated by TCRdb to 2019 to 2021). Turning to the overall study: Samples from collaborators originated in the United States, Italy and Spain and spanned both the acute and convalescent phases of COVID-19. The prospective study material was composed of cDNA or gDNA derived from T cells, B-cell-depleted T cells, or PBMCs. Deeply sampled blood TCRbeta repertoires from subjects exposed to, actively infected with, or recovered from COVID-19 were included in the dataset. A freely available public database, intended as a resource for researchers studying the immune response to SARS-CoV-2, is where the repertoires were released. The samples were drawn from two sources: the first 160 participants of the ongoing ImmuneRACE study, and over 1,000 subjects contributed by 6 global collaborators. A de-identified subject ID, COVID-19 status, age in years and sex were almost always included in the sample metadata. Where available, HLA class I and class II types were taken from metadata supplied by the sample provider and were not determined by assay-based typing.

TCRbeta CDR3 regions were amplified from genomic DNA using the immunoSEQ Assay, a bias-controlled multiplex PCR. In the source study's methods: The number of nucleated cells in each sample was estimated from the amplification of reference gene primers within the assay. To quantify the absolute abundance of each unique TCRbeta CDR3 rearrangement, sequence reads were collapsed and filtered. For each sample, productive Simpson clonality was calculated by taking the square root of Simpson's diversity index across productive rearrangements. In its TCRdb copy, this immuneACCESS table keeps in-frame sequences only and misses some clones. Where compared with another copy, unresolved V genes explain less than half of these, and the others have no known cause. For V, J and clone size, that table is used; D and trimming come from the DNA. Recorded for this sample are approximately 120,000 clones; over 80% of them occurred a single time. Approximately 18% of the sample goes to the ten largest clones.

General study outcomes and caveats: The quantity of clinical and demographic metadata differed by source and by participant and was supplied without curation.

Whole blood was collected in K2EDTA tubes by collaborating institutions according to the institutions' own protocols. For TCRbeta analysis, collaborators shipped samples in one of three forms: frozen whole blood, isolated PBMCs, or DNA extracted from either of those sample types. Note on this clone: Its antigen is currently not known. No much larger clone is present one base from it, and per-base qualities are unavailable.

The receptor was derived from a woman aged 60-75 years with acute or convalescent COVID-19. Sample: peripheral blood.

The CDR3 reads CASSTTRVNSNQPQHF. The nucleotide sequence reads as follows: TGTGCCAGCAGCACCACCAGGGTAAATAGCAATCAGCCCCAGCATTTT. Recombination linked TRBV5-6 to TRBJ1-5, and TRBD1 may be the D gene, going by 5 matching bases. CDR1 and CDR2 (SGHDT, YYEEEE) derive from the germline V gene. Relative to germline, V is 4 bases shorter and J is 0 bases shorter, with 14 bases between their ends. Taken from cysteine to phenylalanine, the CDR3 has 16 residues. Here the CDR3 DNA is all that survives: 48 bases in frame from base 1.